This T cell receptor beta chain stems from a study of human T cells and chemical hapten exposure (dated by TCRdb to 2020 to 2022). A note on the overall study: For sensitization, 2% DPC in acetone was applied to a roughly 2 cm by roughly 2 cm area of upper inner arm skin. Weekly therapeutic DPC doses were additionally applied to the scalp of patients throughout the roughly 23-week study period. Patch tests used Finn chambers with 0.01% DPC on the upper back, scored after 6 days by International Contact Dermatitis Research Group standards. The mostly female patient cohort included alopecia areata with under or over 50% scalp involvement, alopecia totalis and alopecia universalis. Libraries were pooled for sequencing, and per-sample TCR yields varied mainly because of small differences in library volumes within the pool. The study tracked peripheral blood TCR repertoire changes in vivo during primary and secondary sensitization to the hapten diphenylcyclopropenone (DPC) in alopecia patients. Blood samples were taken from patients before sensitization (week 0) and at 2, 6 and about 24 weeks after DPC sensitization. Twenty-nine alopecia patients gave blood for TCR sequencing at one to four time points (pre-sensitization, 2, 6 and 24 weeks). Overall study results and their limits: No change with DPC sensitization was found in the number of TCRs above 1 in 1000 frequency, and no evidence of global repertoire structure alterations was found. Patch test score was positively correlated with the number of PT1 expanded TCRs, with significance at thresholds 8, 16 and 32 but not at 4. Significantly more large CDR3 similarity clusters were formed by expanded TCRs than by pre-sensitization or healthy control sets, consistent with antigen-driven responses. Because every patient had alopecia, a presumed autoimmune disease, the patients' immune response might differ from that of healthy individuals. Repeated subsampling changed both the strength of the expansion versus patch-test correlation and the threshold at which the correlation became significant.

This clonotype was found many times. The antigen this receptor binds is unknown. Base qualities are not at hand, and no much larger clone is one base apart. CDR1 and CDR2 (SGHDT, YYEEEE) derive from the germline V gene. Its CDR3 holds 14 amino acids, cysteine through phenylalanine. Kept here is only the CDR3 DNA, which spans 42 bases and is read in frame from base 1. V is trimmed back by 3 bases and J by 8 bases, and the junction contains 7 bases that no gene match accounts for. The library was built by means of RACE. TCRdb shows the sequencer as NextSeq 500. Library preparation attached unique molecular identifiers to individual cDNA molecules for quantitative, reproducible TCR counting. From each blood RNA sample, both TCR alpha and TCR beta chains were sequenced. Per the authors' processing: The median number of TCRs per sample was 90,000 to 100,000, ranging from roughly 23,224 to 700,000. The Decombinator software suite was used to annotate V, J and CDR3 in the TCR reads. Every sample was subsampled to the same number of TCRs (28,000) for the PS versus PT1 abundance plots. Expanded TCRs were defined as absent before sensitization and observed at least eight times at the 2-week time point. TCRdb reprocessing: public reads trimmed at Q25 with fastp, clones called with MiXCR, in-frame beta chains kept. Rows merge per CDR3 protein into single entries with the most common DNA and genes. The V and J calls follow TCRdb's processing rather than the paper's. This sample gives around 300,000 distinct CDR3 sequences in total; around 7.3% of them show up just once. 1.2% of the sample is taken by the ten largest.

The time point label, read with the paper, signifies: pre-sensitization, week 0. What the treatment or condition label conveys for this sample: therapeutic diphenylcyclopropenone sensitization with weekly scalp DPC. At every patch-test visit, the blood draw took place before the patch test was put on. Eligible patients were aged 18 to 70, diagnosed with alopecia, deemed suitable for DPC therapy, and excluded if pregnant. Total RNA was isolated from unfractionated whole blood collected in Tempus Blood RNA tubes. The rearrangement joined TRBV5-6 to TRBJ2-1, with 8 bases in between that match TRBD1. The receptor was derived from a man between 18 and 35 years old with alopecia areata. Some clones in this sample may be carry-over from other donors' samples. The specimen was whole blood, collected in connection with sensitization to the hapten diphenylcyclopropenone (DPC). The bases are TGTGCCAGCAGCTGGGCAGGGGGCTTTGATGAGCAGTTCTTC. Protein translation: CASSWAGGFDEQFF.